This T cell receptor beta chain was obtained from a study of tumor-infiltrating lymphocytes in glioblastoma multiforme. Overall study findings and caveats: Detected clone frequencies may not reflect cell counts, being RNA-based.

With 5 bases clipped from V and 1 base from J, the junction kept 3 bases outside the gene matches. The CDR3 runs to 14 residues. CDR1 and CDR2 from the germline V gene are ENHRY and SYGVKD. Comments on this clonotype: As yet, its antigen is unknown.

TCR beta libraries were built from RNA through three nested multiplex PCR rounds using modified ARM-PCR. TCRB cDNA was made from 0.5 ug total RNA. No unique molecular identifiers were described for these TCRB libraries. TCRdb re-analysed the multiplex PCR reads in MiXCR, keeping a single row per CDR3 protein. Among 13,000 or so distinct CDR3 sequences listed, 64% were seen once. The chain links TRBV10-3 to TRBJ1-1; 8 bases line up with TRBD1. The source material was brain tumor tissue. This TCR was recovered from a male donor with glioblastoma. CDR3 nucleotides: TGTGCCATCAGTTTCGACAGGGGGAACACTGAAGCTTTCTTT. Encoded protein: CAISFDRGNTEAFF.